The entry below describes one T cell receptor (beta chain). Its specificity is unknown. A read error may be the cause here, since a much bigger clone is one base away. This entry is derived from a study of Graves' ophthalmopathy and Graves' hyperthyroidism. Broader study findings: The model achieved about 64% sensitivity and 72.22% specificity for ophthalmopathy progression.

The study amplified TCR beta CDR3 regions using RNA transcripts. The first round was an RT-PCR with HTBI primers, and the second round was a multiplex PCR. Each CDR3 protein is one row after TCRdb ran MiXCR on the multiplex PCR reads. The data contain 1 million to 1.3 million distinct CDR3 sequences, around a third of them singletons. Orbital computed tomography, together with clinical symptoms, serum thyroxine, TRAb and thyroid ultrasound, was used for diagnosis. The CDR3 spans 11 residues. Germline lookup yields CDR1 DFQATT and CDR2 SNEGSKA (reference sequence). The gene calls are TRBV20-1 and TRBJ2-7; D call uncertain. The source material was peripheral blood or thyroid tissue (not recorded which). The receptor was derived from an adult man with Graves' hyperthyroidism. CDR3 sequence: CNAGRSYEQYF. For the CDR3, the DNA is TGCAATGCTGGGCGGTCCTACGAGCAGTACTTC.